The following is a TCR beta chain sequence with its context. This specimen belongs to a study of blood T cell repertoires in COVID-19. Overall study: Italy, Spain and the United States were the sources of the convalescent and acute COVID-19 samples. PBMCs, B-cell-depleted T cells, or T cells provided the cDNA or gDNA that made up the material.

Original handling: Estimation of nucleated cell counts was performed using reference gene primer amplification. Measured with immunoSEQ multiplex PCR; TCRdb has only the in-frame clones, and not every one. Clone size and the V and J calls come from that table; the DNA yielded D and trimming. The table has approximately 150,000 clones, more than 75% seen once. The TCR sequence derives from a man at least 80 years old with acute or convalescent COVID-19. The specimen was peripheral blood.

This CDR3 is CASSFSSGASYEQYF. In DNA form, the CDR3 reads TGTGCCAGCAGCTTTTCTTCAGGGGCCTCCTACGAGCAGTACTTC. The chain employs TRBV11-2 and TRBJ2-7; possibly TRBD1 for D (6 bases). V lost 3 bases and J lost 0, with 12 bases in between. The CDR3 contains 15 residues. Per the germline V gene, CDR1 is SGHAT and CDR2 is FQNNGV.